A selection of T cell receptor beta chains follows, all from one sample in a study of STAT5B mutations in CD4+ large granular lymphocyte leukemia. Data came from immunoSEQ multiplex PCR; TCRdb stores just in-frame clones and leaves some out. The repertoire holds nearly 45,000 clones, with 80% to 90% as singletons. Sequences were obtained from CD4+ T cells from blood buffy coats. These receptors came from a human donor in good health. The CDR3 runs from the conserved cysteine through the conserved F or W. The order of the fields is J gene, clone size, V gene, D gene, CDR3 length, CDR3 protein, CDR3 DNA. D genes are given only for firm matches. Rows may omit the clone size; those that give it use once, few, many or a size class.

j_call: TRBJ1-1; clone_size: .; v_call: TRBV27; d_call: .; cdr3_length: 14; cdr3_aa: CASRMGLLNTEAFF; cdr3_nt: TGTGCCAGCAGAATGGGACTGCTGAACACTGAAGCTTTCTTT
j_call: TRBJ1-1; clone_size: .; v_call: TRBV18; d_call: .; cdr3_length: 17; cdr3_aa: CASSHIGRAGGNTEAFF; cdr3_nt: TGTGCCAGCTCACACATAGGGCGGGCAGGAGGAAACACTGAAGCTTTCTTT
j_call: TRBJ1-5; clone_size: .; v_call: TRBV27; d_call: .; cdr3_length: 15; cdr3_aa: CASSLTGSSNQPQHF; cdr3_nt: TGTGCCAGCAGTTTAACAGGGAGTAGCAATCAGCCCCAGCATTTT
j_call: TRBJ2-3; clone_size: .; v_call: TRBV6-6; d_call: .; cdr3_length: 15; cdr3_aa: CASSPRFQLRDTQYF; cdr3_nt: TGTGCCAGCAGTCCTCGGTTCCAGCTGAGGGATACGCAGTATTTT
j_call: TRBJ1-5; clone_size: .; v_call: TRBV7-2; d_call: .; cdr3_length: 14; cdr3_aa: CASSLAGLNQPQHF; cdr3_nt: TGTGCCAGCAGCTTAGCAGGGCTCAATCAGCCCCAGCATTTT
j_call: TRBJ1-4; clone_size: .; v_call: TRBV15; d_call: TRBD1; cdr3_length: 16; cdr3_aa: CATSRDYGTGREKLFF; cdr3_nt: TGTGCCACCAGCAGAGATTACGGGACAGGGAGGGAAAAACTGTTTTTT
j_call: TRBJ1-3; clone_size: .; v_call: TRBV25-1; d_call: .; cdr3_length: 17; cdr3_aa: CASSEESWGRSGNTIYF; cdr3_nt: TGTGCCAGCAGTGAAGAGAGTTGGGGACGCTCTGGAAACACCATATATTTT
j_call: TRBJ1-5; clone_size: .; v_call: TRBV12-5; d_call: .; cdr3_length: 19; cdr3_aa: CASGLDTLSQGYSNQPQHF; cdr3_nt: TGTGCTAGTGGTTTGGATACCCTTTCTCAGGGATATAGCAATCAGCCCCAGCATTTT
j_call: TRBJ2-1; clone_size: .; v_call: TRBV28; d_call: .; cdr3_length: 15; cdr3_aa: CASRIGLYSYNEQFF; cdr3_nt: TGTGCCAGCCGGATTGGTCTCTACTCCTACAATGAGCAGTTCTTC
j_call: TRBJ1-1; clone_size: once; v_call: TRBV6-5; d_call: .; cdr3_length: 14; cdr3_aa: CASSYYKVNTEAFF; cdr3_nt: TGTGCCAGCAGTTATTATAAGGTGAACACTGAAGCTTTCTTT
j_call: TRBJ1-2; clone_size: .; v_call: TRBV6-5; d_call: .; cdr3_length: 16; cdr3_aa: CASSYTRALHHYGYTF; cdr3_nt: TGTGCCAGCAGTTACACCCGAGCCCTTCACCACTATGGCTACACCTTC
j_call: TRBJ1-1; clone_size: .; v_call: TRBV25-1; d_call: .; cdr3_length: 15; cdr3_aa: CASSEMGRLNTEAFF; cdr3_nt: TGTGCCAGCAGTGAAATGGGCAGATTGAACACTGAAGCTTTCTTT
j_call: TRBJ1-1; clone_size: few; v_call: TRBV30; d_call: .; cdr3_length: 14; cdr3_aa: CAWSAEVMNTEAFF; cdr3_nt: TGTGCCTGGAGCGCTGAAGTCATGAACACTGAAGCTTTCTTT
j_call: TRBJ1-5; clone_size: .; v_call: TRBV2; d_call: .; cdr3_length: 17; cdr3_aa: CASSEEIGGRINQPQHF; cdr3_nt: TGTGCCAGCAGTGAAGAAATAGGGGGGAGGATTAATCAGCCCCAGCATTTT
j_call: TRBJ2-2; clone_size: .; v_call: TRBV5-1; d_call: .; cdr3_length: 17; cdr3_aa: CASSLNVLTVRTGELFF; cdr3_nt: TGCGCCAGCAGCTTGAACGTCTTGACAGTCAGAACCGGGGAGCTGTTTTTT
j_call: TRBJ2-2; clone_size: .; v_call: TRBV5-4; d_call: .; cdr3_length: 13; cdr3_aa: CASSLRVAGELFF; cdr3_nt: TGTGCCAGCAGCTTGAGGGTCGCCGGGGAGCTGTTTTTT
j_call: TRBJ2-7; clone_size: .; v_call: TRBV28; d_call: .; cdr3_length: 17; cdr3_aa: CASSLGGDLLFPYEQYF; cdr3_nt: TGTGCCAGCAGTTTGGGCGGAGATCTGCTTTTTCCCTACGAGCAGTACTTC
j_call: TRBJ2-1; clone_size: .; v_call: TRBV25-1; d_call: .; cdr3_length: 14; cdr3_aa: CASSNEYRNNEQFF; cdr3_nt: TGTGCCAGCAGTAACGAGTACAGAAACAATGAGCAGTTCTTC
j_call: TRBJ2-1; clone_size: .; v_call: TRBV7-8; d_call: .; cdr3_length: 15; cdr3_aa: CASSLVTSSYNEQFF; cdr3_nt: TGTGCCAGCAGTCTTGTTACTAGTTCCTACAATGAGCAGTTCTTC
j_call: TRBJ1-6; clone_size: .; v_call: TRBV30; d_call: .; cdr3_length: 12; cdr3_aa: CAWSLVDSPLHF; cdr3_nt: TGTGCCTGGAGTCTAGTCGATTCACCCCTCCACTTT
j_call: TRBJ1-1; clone_size: .; v_call: TRBV21-1; d_call: .; cdr3_length: 13; cdr3_aa: CASSKPGNTEAFF; cdr3_nt: TGTGCCAGCAGCAAACCCGGGAACACTGAAGCTTTCTTT
j_call: TRBJ2-2; clone_size: once; v_call: TRBV12-1; d_call: .; cdr3_length: 16; cdr3_aa: CASSFEGTENTGELFF; cdr3_nt: TGTGCCAGCAGCTTTGAGGGGACGGAAAACACCGGGGAGCTGTTTTTT
j_call: TRBJ1-4; clone_size: .; v_call: TRBV7-9; d_call: TRBD1; cdr3_length: 14; cdr3_aa: CASRTDRGAEKLFF; cdr3_nt: TGTGCCAGTCGTACGGACAGGGGAGCTGAAAAACTGTTTTTT
j_call: TRBJ2-7; clone_size: .; v_call: TRBV7-9; d_call: .; cdr3_length: 13; cdr3_aa: CASSKSPSSEEYF; cdr3_nt: TGTGCCAGCAGCAAAAGCCCCAGCTCAGAGGAGTACTTC
j_call: TRBJ2-3; clone_size: .; v_call: TRBV6-1; d_call: .; cdr3_length: 15; cdr3_aa: CASSVLRDSTDTQYF; cdr3_nt: TGTGCCAGCAGTGTTCTTAGGGACAGCACAGATACGCAGTATTTT
j_call: TRBJ2-2; clone_size: .; v_call: TRBV18; d_call: .; cdr3_length: 14; cdr3_aa: CASSPRLMTGELFF; cdr3_nt: TGTGCCAGCTCACCGCGATTAATGACCGGGGAGCTGTTTTTT
j_call: TRBJ2-1; clone_size: .; v_call: TRBV27; d_call: .; cdr3_length: 11; cdr3_aa: CASRTLGEQFF; cdr3_nt: TGTGCCAGCAGGACGTTGGGTGAGCAGTTCTTC
j_call: TRBJ2-5; clone_size: .; v_call: TRBV19; d_call: TRBD2; cdr3_length: 14; cdr3_aa: CASRKRDTQETQYF; cdr3_nt: TGTGCCAGTAGAAAGCGGGATACACAAGAGACCCAGTACTTC
j_call: TRBJ2-1; clone_size: .; v_call: TRBV11-2; d_call: TRBD2; cdr3_length: 15; cdr3_aa: CASSLGILAGYEQFF; cdr3_nt: TGTGCCAGCAGCTTAGGTATTCTAGCGGGGTATGAGCAGTTCTTC
j_call: TRBJ2-7; clone_size: .; v_call: TRBV7-9; d_call: .; cdr3_length: 15; cdr3_aa: CASSPGLQSSYEQYF; cdr3_nt: TGTGCCAGCAGCCCGGGACTCCAGTCCTCCTACGAGCAGTACTTC
j_call: TRBJ2-2; clone_size: .; v_call: TRBV5-1; d_call: TRBD2; cdr3_length: 17; cdr3_aa: CASSGGLAGGLTGELFF; cdr3_nt: TGCGCCAGCAGCGGGGGACTAGCGGGAGGTCTGACCGGGGAGCTGTTTTTT
j_call: TRBJ2-5; clone_size: .; v_call: TRBV28; d_call: .; cdr3_length: 13; cdr3_aa: CASSLGGYQTQYF; cdr3_nt: TGTGCCAGCAGTTTAGGGGGGTATCAGACCCAGTACTTC
j_call: TRBJ2-7; clone_size: .; v_call: TRBV21-1; d_call: .; cdr3_length: 15; cdr3_aa: CASSKEGGPKYEQYF; cdr3_nt: TGTGCCAGCAGCAAAGAAGGAGGGCCCAAGTACGAGCAGTACTTC
j_call: TRBJ2-7; clone_size: .; v_call: TRBV27; d_call: TRBD2; cdr3_length: 14; cdr3_aa: CASSSRGTSTEQYF; cdr3_nt: TGTGCCAGCAGTTCGCGGGGGACTAGCACCGAGCAGTACTTC
j_call: TRBJ1-1; clone_size: .; v_call: TRBV6-1; d_call: TRBD1; cdr3_length: 16; cdr3_aa: CASSAFPGQGNTEAFF; cdr3_nt: TGTGCCAGCAGTGCCTTTCCGGGACAGGGGAACACTGAAGCTTTCTTT
j_call: TRBJ2-2; clone_size: .; v_call: TRBV5-1; d_call: .; cdr3_length: 16; cdr3_aa: CASSKNRDMSTGELFF; cdr3_nt: TGCGCCAGCTCAAAGAACCGGGACATGTCCACCGGGGAGCTGTTTTTT
j_call: TRBJ1-1; clone_size: .; v_call: TRBV6-5; d_call: .; cdr3_length: 11; cdr3_aa: CASSRRYEAFF; cdr3_nt: TGTGCCAGCAGTCGACGGTATGAAGCTTTCTTT
j_call: TRBJ1-5; clone_size: .; v_call: TRBV19; d_call: TRBD1; cdr3_length: 15; cdr3_aa: CASRYRGRNNQPQHF; cdr3_nt: TGTGCCAGTAGGTACAGGGGGCGTAACAATCAGCCCCAGCATTTT
j_call: TRBJ2-2; clone_size: .; v_call: TRBV7-9; d_call: TRBD2; cdr3_length: 17; cdr3_aa: CASRLGTSARLTGELFF; cdr3_nt: TGTGCCAGCAGATTAGGGACTAGCGCCCGACTTACCGGGGAGCTGTTTTTT
j_call: TRBJ1-1; clone_size: .; v_call: TRBV7-9; d_call: .; cdr3_length: 13; cdr3_aa: CASSREANTEAFF; cdr3_nt: TGTGCCAGCAGCCGGGAGGCGAACACTGAAGCTTTCTTT
j_call: TRBJ1-5; clone_size: .; v_call: TRBV28; d_call: .; cdr3_length: 14; cdr3_aa: CASSFQGWNQPQHF; cdr3_nt: TGTGCCAGCAGTTTTCAAGGGTGGAATCAGCCCCAGCATTTT
j_call: TRBJ1-5; clone_size: once; v_call: TRBV7-2; d_call: .; cdr3_length: 14; cdr3_aa: CASSFSGNNQPQHF; cdr3_nt: TGTGCCAGCAGCTTCAGCGGAAACAATCAGCCCCAGCATTTT
j_call: TRBJ2-3; clone_size: .; v_call: TRBV30; d_call: .; cdr3_length: 16; cdr3_aa: CAWSVDRGSRTDTQYF; cdr3_nt: TGTGCCTGGAGTGTAGATCGCGGCTCTCGCACAGATACGCAGTATTTT
j_call: TRBJ2-5; clone_size: few; v_call: TRBV27; d_call: .; cdr3_length: 13; cdr3_aa: CASSSGGKETQYF; cdr3_nt: TGTGCCAGCAGTTCCGGGGGCAAAGAGACCCAGTACTTC
j_call: TRBJ2-1; clone_size: .; v_call: TRBV6-5; d_call: .; cdr3_length: 15; cdr3_aa: CASGDSLSSYNEQFF; cdr3_nt: TGTGCCAGCGGAGACTCGTTGAGCTCCTACAATGAGCAGTTCTTC
j_call: TRBJ1-4; clone_size: .; v_call: TRBV28; d_call: .; cdr3_length: 16; cdr3_aa: CASSLGGGGQREKLFF; cdr3_nt: TGTGCCAGCAGTTTAGGGGGTGGGGGACAACGAGAAAAACTGTTTTTT
j_call: TRBJ2-7; clone_size: .; v_call: TRBV29-1; d_call: .; cdr3_length: 13; cdr3_aa: CSVEILQGYEQYF; cdr3_nt: TGCAGCGTTGAAATTCTACAGGGCTACGAGCAGTACTTC
j_call: TRBJ2-5; clone_size: .; v_call: TRBV7-6; d_call: TRBD1; cdr3_length: 13; cdr3_aa: CASGRGRQETQYF; cdr3_nt: TGTGCCAGCGGCAGGGGGCGTCAAGAGACCCAGTACTTC
j_call: TRBJ2-7; clone_size: .; v_call: TRBV5-1; d_call: .; cdr3_length: 16; cdr3_aa: CASSLGPGANSYEQYF; cdr3_nt: TGCGCCAGCAGCTTGGGTCCAGGTGCTAATAGCTACGAGCAGTACTTC
j_call: TRBJ2-5; clone_size: .; v_call: TRBV9; d_call: .; cdr3_length: 13; cdr3_aa: CASSVDGLGTQYF; cdr3_nt: TGTGCCAGCAGCGTAGATGGACTTGGGACCCAGTACTTC
j_call: TRBJ1-2; clone_size: once; v_call: TRBV19; d_call: .; cdr3_length: 15; cdr3_aa: CASSGWAAPWEGYTF; cdr3_nt: TGTGCCAGTAGCGGTTGGGCAGCCCCTTGGGAAGGCTACACCTTC
j_call: TRBJ2-7; clone_size: few; v_call: TRBV29-1; d_call: .; cdr3_length: 11; cdr3_aa: CSVRTSYEQYF; cdr3_nt: TGCAGCGTTCGGACATCCTACGAGCAGTACTTC
j_call: TRBJ2-2; clone_size: .; v_call: TRBV6-5; d_call: .; cdr3_length: 13; cdr3_aa: CASSYGRAGELFF; cdr3_nt: TGTGCCAGCAGTTACGGAAGAGCCGGGGAGCTGTTTTTT
j_call: TRBJ1-1; clone_size: .; v_call: TRBV7-9; d_call: .; cdr3_length: 14; cdr3_aa: CASSLPRVNTEAFF; cdr3_nt: TGTGCCAGCAGCTTACCCAGGGTGAACACTGAAGCTTTCTTT
j_call: TRBJ2-7; clone_size: .; v_call: TRBV28; d_call: TRBD2; cdr3_length: 15; cdr3_aa: CASSHGLAATYEQYF; cdr3_nt: TGTGCCAGCAGCCACGGACTAGCGGCGACCTACGAGCAGTACTTC